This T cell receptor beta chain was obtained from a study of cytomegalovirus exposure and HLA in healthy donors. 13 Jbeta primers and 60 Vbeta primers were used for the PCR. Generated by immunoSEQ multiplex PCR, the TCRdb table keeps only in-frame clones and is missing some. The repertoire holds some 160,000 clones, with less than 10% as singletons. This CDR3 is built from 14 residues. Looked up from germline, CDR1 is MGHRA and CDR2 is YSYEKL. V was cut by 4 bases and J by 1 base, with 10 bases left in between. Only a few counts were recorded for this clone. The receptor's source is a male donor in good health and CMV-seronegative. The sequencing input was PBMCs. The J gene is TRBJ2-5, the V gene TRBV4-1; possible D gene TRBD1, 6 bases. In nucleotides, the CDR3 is TGCGCCAGCAGCCCTCGGACAGCCCAAGAGACCCAGTACTTC. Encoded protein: CASSPRTAQETQYF.